These 32 T cell receptor beta chains were sequenced from one sample in a study of blood T cell repertoires in COVID-19. Produced via immunoSEQ multiplex PCR; TCRdb's table is partial and in-frame only. The sample has some 30,000 clones; about nine tenths are singletons. The sequenced sample consisted of peripheral blood. These receptors came from a man aged 65 to 85 with active or convalescent COVID-19.

The V gene is TRBV28, the J gene TRBJ1-4; D perhaps matches TRBD1 (6 bases). V lost 7 bases and J lost 8, with 17 bases in between. This CDR3 is built from 14 residues. Germline V gene lookup returns CDR1 MDHEN and CDR2 SYDVKM. The CDR3 nucleotides are TGTGCCAGCACCACAGGGTTTCGAGGGGAAAAACTGTTTTTT. It yields the protein CASTTGFRGEKLFF.

The V gene is TRBV19, the J gene TRBJ1-5; 9 nucleotides match TRBD1. CDR3 length: 13 amino acids. The germline gives CDR1 LNHDA, CDR2 SQIVND (reference sequence). J was trimmed by 7 bases and V by 4 bases; bases with no gene match: 2. The CDR3 DNA reads TGTGCCAGTAGTAGGGACAGGGAACAGCCCCAGCATTTT. This encodes CASSRDREQPQHF.

The chain couples TRBV10-3 to TRBJ1-3; D not resolved. Trimming took 9 bases from V and 1 from J, leaving 13 bases between them. This CDR3 comprises 14 residues. The germline V gene has CDR1 ENHRY and CDR2 SYGVKD. CDR3 residues: CAILLEESGNTIYF. The CDR3 region has the DNA TGTGCCATACTTCTCGAGGAATCTGGAAACACCATATATTTT.

The rearrangement joins TRBV5-4 to TRBJ1-6; 7 bases line up with TRBD1. Losses at the gene ends were 1 base for V and 7 bases for J; bases not matched to a gene: 5. Germline loops: CDR1 SGHNT, CDR2 YYREEE (reference sequence). This CDR3 region has 15 residues. The CDR3 DNA sequence: TGTGCCAGCAGCTTGCAGCAGGGGGACAATTCACCCCTCCACTTT. Amino acids: CASSLQQGDNSPLHF.

The rearrangement joins TRBV7-2 to TRBJ2-7, with D tentatively TRBD2 (5 bases). This CDR3 is 14 amino acids long. CDR1 is SGHTA and CDR2 is FQGNSA in the germline V gene. V lost 6 bases and J lost 1, with 13 bases in between. DNA of the CDR3: TGTGCCAGCAGATTAACGACGGGATCCTACGAGCAGTACTTC. Its translation: CASRLTTGSYEQYF.

In this sample, this clone turned up once. V is TRBV7-2 and J is TRBJ2-1, with 7 bases lining up with TRBD2. This CDR3 is 20 amino acids long. The germline CDR1 and CDR2 sequences are SGHTA and FQGNSA. Trimming took 0 bases from V and 1 from J; bases not matched to a gene: 15. CDR3 bases: TGTGCCAGCAGCTTAGCGGGTAGCGGGTCCTACATGGGTTCCTACAATGAGCAGTTCTTC. This sequence encodes CASSLAGSGSYMGSYNEQFF.

V and J are TRBV28 and TRBJ1-1; no reliable D call. In germline, CDR1 is MDHEN, CDR2 SYDVKM. V lost 4 bases and J 6 bases, leaving 9 bases between the germline ends. The CDR3 has 12 amino acids. CDR3 residues: CASSSLEAEAFF. CDR3 DNA sequence: TGTGCCAGCAGTTCCCTGGAGGCTGAAGCTTTCTTT.

J is TRBJ2-1 and V is TRBV10-3; 13 bases are shared with TRBD2. Trimming removed 3 bases from V and 10 bases from J; junction bases left unmatched: 9. The CDR3 is 16 residues long. CDR1 ENHRY and CDR2 SYGVKD come from the germline V gene. In DNA form, the CDR3 reads TGTGCCATCAGTGAAGGACTAGCGGGAGCAAGAAAGGAGCAGTTCTTC. This gives the protein CAISEGLAGARKEQFF.

The chain links TRBV5-1 to TRBJ1-4; 9 bases line up with TRBD1. The CDR3 totals 16 residues. V trimming: 7 bases; J trimming: 7 bases; junction bases outside the gene matches: 14. Germline values: CDR1 SGHRS, CDR2 YFSETQ. The CDR3 region has the DNA TGCGCCAGCCAAGCGGGACAGGGCGGGAAAAGTGAAAAACTGTTTTTT. Its protein is CASQAGQGGKSEKLFF.

This clone was counted between two and nine times. The CDR3 DNA is TGCGCCAGCAGCTTGTACAACACCTACGAGCAGTACTTC. This translates into CASSLYNTYEQYF. V is TRBV5-1 and J is TRBJ2-7; D remains ambiguous. Germline CDR1 and CDR2: SGHRS and YFSETQ. The CDR3 is 13 residues long. Trimming took 1 base from V and 2 from J, leaving 7 bases between them.

The rearrangement uses TRBV30 and TRBJ2-4, with D unclear. V was clipped by 2 bases and J by 5 bases, with 7 bases between them. The CDR3 covers 12 residues. The germline CDR1 and CDR2 sequences are GTSNPN and SVGIG (reference sequence). The CDR3 DNA reads as TGTGCCTGGAGTTGGGCGCAAAACATTCAGTACTTC. Residues: CAWSWAQNIQYF.

V gene TRBV28 combines with J gene TRBJ2-5, with 8 bases identical to TRBD1. Unmatched junction bases numbered 6, after V lost 6 bases and J lost 3 bases. Germline-derived CDR1 and CDR2 are MDHEN and SYDVKM. This CDR3 is built from 14 residues. CDR3 DNA: TGTGCCAGCAGAAGGACAGGGATTAAAGAGACCCAGTACTTC. Translation: CASRRTGIKETQYF.

This clone has a single count. CDR3 nucleotide sequence: TGTGCCAGCAGCTTAGCGAGCAGGGGCTATGGCTACACCTTC. This translates into CASSLASRGYGYTF. The rearrangement joins TRBV7-9 to TRBJ1-2, with a weak D call TRBD1 (6 bases). CDR3 length: 14 residues. Trimming removed 0 bases from V and 4 bases from J, with 9 bases in between. Germline assignment: CDR1 SEHNR and CDR2 FQNEAQ (reference sequence).

The CDR3: CASSYDNLGEQYF. CDR3 coding DNA: TGTGCCAGCAGCTACGACAATCTGGGCGAGCAGTACTTC. V usage is TRBV7-3 and J usage is TRBJ2-7; D ambiguous. The CDR3 is made up of 13 amino acids. Germline loops: CDR1 SGHTA, CDR2 FQGTGA. V lost 4 bases, J lost 6 bases, and 13 bases lay in between.

This chain uses TRBV6-4 with TRBJ2-2; 7 bases line up with TRBD1. The CDR3 has 14 residues. From germline, CDR1 is MRHNA and CDR2 SNTAGT. V lost 6 bases to trimming and J lost 6 bases; unmatched junction nucleotides: 7. The CDR3 spells CASSSVQGAGELFF. The DNA for the CDR3 is TGTGCCAGCAGCTCGGTCCAGGGGGCCGGGGAGCTGTTTTTT.

Worth noting for this clone: A read error may account for a junction end that differs from germline. This sample also contains other DNA sequences that code for the same CDR3. This chain joins TRBV7-2 and TRBJ2-7; a possible D gene is TRBD1 (7 bases). Germline V lookup: CDR1 SGHTA, CDR2 FQGNSA. The CDR3 totals 17 residues. DNA for the CDR3: TGTGCTAGCAGCTTAGTGGGGGGACAGCGAAGCTCCTACGAGCAGTACTTC. This translates into CASSLVGGQRSSYEQYF.

This clone has a single count. The rearrangement uses TRBV27 and TRBJ2-3; possibly TRBD2 for D (6 bases). CDR3 length: 14 amino acids. Trimming shortened V by 4 bases and J by 3 bases, and 11 bases separated the two germline ends. Germline V gives CDR1 MNHEY, CDR2 SMNVEV (reference sequence). CDR3 protein: CASSSSGTTDTQYF. CDR3 coding DNA: TGTGCCAGCAGTTCGAGTGGGACTACAGATACGCAGTATTTT.

V is TRBV6-5 and J is TRBJ2-3, with D tentatively TRBD1 (5 bases). V lost 2 bases to trimming and J lost 3 bases, with 9 bases between them. CDR1 is MNHEY and CDR2 is SVGAGI in the germline V gene. This CDR3 is built from 14 residues. The CDR3 region has the DNA TGTGCCAGCAGTTACGGGCAGGGTACAGATACGCAGTATTTT. Protein: CASSYGQGTDTQYF.

The rearrangement links TRBV12-3 or TRBV12-4 to TRBJ1-2; D gene uncertain. The CDR3 is 12 residues long. V was trimmed by 8 bases and J by 1 base, leaving 8 bases between them. In nucleotides, the CDR3 is TGTGCCAGCGTGGACTATAACTATGGCTACACCTTC. The encoded protein is CASVDYNYGYTF.

The J gene is TRBJ1-1, the V gene TRBV18, with D unresolved. From germline, CDR1 is KGHSH and CDR2 LQKENI. This CDR3 spans 13 amino acids. V was clipped by 5 bases and J by 6 bases, with 13 bases between them. The CDR3 loop is CASSDSTTSEAFF. For the CDR3, the DNA is TGTGCCAGCTCAGACTCCACCACCTCTGAAGCTTTCTTT.

This rearrangement joins TRBV4-1 to TRBJ2-1; TRBD2 matches 11 bases. Per the germline V gene, CDR1 is MGHRA and CDR2 is YSYEKL. This CDR3 is built from 15 residues. Trimming cost V 4 bases and J 8 bases; bases outside gene matches: 7. The CDR3 DNA follows: TGCGCCAGCAGCCGGCTAGCGGGGGGCATGGATGAGCAGTTCTTC. The encoded protein is CASSRLAGGMDEQFF.

This clone was recorded only once. The chain joins TRBV5-5 to TRBJ1-6; a possible D gene is TRBD1 (5 bases). The V and J ends lost 0 bases and 8 bases respectively, with 12 bases between them. Germline CDR1 SGHKS, CDR2 YYEKEE (reference sequence). CDR3 length equals 15 residues. CDR3 sequence: CASSLVGDSDSPLHF. For the CDR3, the DNA is TGTGCCAGCAGCTTGGTAGGGGATTCGGATTCACCCCTCCACTTT.

This clone was detected only once. The gene calls are TRBV5-1 and TRBJ2-3; 7 bases agree with TRBD1. V shed 7 bases, J shed 2 bases, and the junction held 10 bases outside the gene matches. The CDR3 runs 15 residues. Germline CDR1 SGHRS, CDR2 YFSETQ. This chain's CDR3 is CASVPGGQITDTQYF. The CDR3 DNA sequence: TGCGCCAGCGTCCCAGGGGGACAGATCACAGATACGCAGTATTTT.

The J gene is TRBJ2-7, the V gene TRBV11-2, with 11 positions matching TRBD2. The CDR3 is 15 residues long. Looked up from germline, CDR1 is SGHAT and CDR2 is FQNNGV. Trimming removed 4 bases from V and 3 bases from J; junction bases left unmatched: 5. This CDR3 is CASSSLAGGLYEQYF. DNA of the CDR3: TGTGCCAGCAGCTCCTTAGCGGGAGGGCTCTACGAGCAGTACTTC.

The chain recombines TRBV11-1 with TRBJ2-1; TRBD1 aligns across 11 bases. Trimming removed 5 bases from V and 9 bases from J; junction bases left unmatched: 12. This CDR3 is built from 16 residues. Germline V gene data show CDR1 as SGHAT and CDR2 as FQDESV (reference sequence). CDR3 sequence (DNA): TGTGCCAGCAGCACCCGGGACAGGGGGAAATTAAGTGAGCAGTTCTTC. It translates to CASSTRDRGKLSEQFF. Full variable domain (rest looked up from reference TRBV11-1 and TRBJ2-1): EAEVAQSPRYKITEKSQAVAFWCDPISGHATLYWYRQILGQGPELLVQFQDESVVDDSQLPKDRFSAERLKGVDSTLKIQPAELGDSAMYLCASSTRDRGKLSEQFFGPGTRLTVL.

The chain links TRBV7-2 to TRBJ1-6; TRBD1 matches 7 bases. V lost 4 bases and J lost 8; bases outside the gene matches: 5. The CDR3 length is 14 residues. Germline V gives CDR1 SGHTA, CDR2 FQGNSA. DNA of the CDR3: TGTGCCAGCAGCTGGGGACAGCAGGATTCACCCCTCCACTTT. This gives the protein CASSWGQQDSPLHF. Supplemented by reference TRBV7-2 and TRBJ1-6, the full variable domain reads GAGVSQSPSNKVTEKGKDVELRCDPISGHTALYWYRQSLGQGLEFLIYFQGNSAPDKSGLPSDRFSAERTGGSVSTLTIQRTQQEDSAVYLCASSWGQQDSPLHFGNGTRLTVT.

The chain carries TRBV29-1 and TRBJ1-4; D not resolved. Germline CDR1 reads SQVTM; CDR2 reads ANQGSEA. V dropped 6 bases and J dropped 7 bases, with 12 bases sitting between them. This CDR3 is 12 amino acids long. CDR3 region: CSVSEGGEKLFF. CDR3 nucleotides: TGCAGCGTCTCCGAAGGCGGTGAAAAACTGTTTTTT.

The gene calls are TRBV12-3 or TRBV12-4 and TRBJ2-2; D is uncertain. The CDR3 loop spans 12 amino acids. V lost 3 bases and J 6 bases, leaving 5 bases between the germline ends. CDR3 residues: CASSFFPGELFF. In DNA, the CDR3 is TGTGCCAGCAGTTTCTTCCCCGGGGAGCTGTTTTTT.

The rearrangement joins TRBV2 to TRBJ1-2; 8 positions agree with TRBD1. Trimming removed 8 bases from V and 8 bases from J; junction bases left unmatched: 7. The CDR3 is 12 residues long. Germline CDR1 reads SNHLY; CDR2 reads FYNNEI. The CDR3 protein is CASATRTGGYTF. CDR3 DNA sequence: TGTGCCAGCGCCACTCGGACAGGGGGCTACACCTTC.

The chain combines TRBV7-3 with TRBJ2-1; D is possibly TRBD2 (6 bases). Germline V CDR1 and CDR2: SGHTA, FQGTGA. Between the trimmed V and J ends, which lost 5 bases and 4 bases, there was a span of 12 bases. This CDR3 has 14 residues. For the CDR3, the DNA is TGTGCCAGCAGCAGGGACTCCGCGTACAATGAGCAGTTCTTC. It is translated as CASSRDSAYNEQFF.

CDR3 in DNA: TGTGCCAGCAGCACGGACTGGACGGGATCCTACACTGAAGCTTTCTTT. The encoded protein is CASSTDWTGSYTEAFF. The V call is TRBV5-6, the J call TRBJ1-1; D remains ambiguous. Trimming took off 4 bases at V and 3 bases at J, with 19 bases between the two ends. The germline V gene encodes CDR1 SGHDT and CDR2 YYEEEE. This CDR3 contains 16 residues.

V and J are TRBV18 and TRBJ1-1; 9 bases fit TRBD1. This CDR3 is built from 15 residues. CDR1 and CDR2 from the germline V gene are KGHSH and LQKENI. The junction had 5 bases not matched to a gene; V was cut back by 3 bases and J by 3 bases. CDR3: CASSPRQGVDTEAFF. CDR3 DNA: TGTGCCAGCTCACCGCGACAGGGGGTCGACACTGAAGCTTTCTTT.